The present entry profiles one TCR beta chain with its context. Antigen: not known. The data derive from a study of metastatic and nonmetastatic thyroid tumors. Findings of the study overall: The reported finding was significantly higher TCR beta diversity in malignant thyroid tumors relative to benign nodules, in blood and tumor.

Every patient was untreated before thyroid surgery. The CDR3 is 14 amino acids. V was shortened by 0 bases and J by 2 bases, with 11 bases between the two germline ends. In germline, CDR1 is DFQATT, CDR2 SNEGSKA (reference sequence). In the original processing: For papillary thyroid cancer, a distant-metastasis classifier was constructed from CDR3 differences observed across clinicopathological groups. TCRdb re-called the PCR reads with MiXCR. The V and J calls and clone size are TCRdb's, not the authors'. The table records about 8,000 clones, around 23% of them present only once. The sequence was collected from a female donor with papillary thyroid cancer or a benign thyroid nodule (not recorded which). Some clones in this sample may be carry-over from other donors' samples. This rearrangement joins TRBV20-1 to TRBJ2-7; no definite D call. Material for sequencing was tumor tissue. Here the CDR3 reads CSARDLRVTYEQYF. The CDR3 DNA reads as TGCAGTGCTAGAGATCTTAGGGTGACCTACGAGCAGTACTTC.